This TCR beta chain is from a study of graft-versus-host responses after intestinal transplantation. Turning to the study itself: Every recipient had anti-thymocyte globulin induction and two to four years of tacrolimus plus steroids.

The trim removed 0 bases at V and 2 bases at J, leaving 7 bases unmatched. This CDR3 has 16 amino acids. From germline, CDR1 is SGHRS and CDR2 YFSETQ. Irradiated, violet-dye-labeled stimulator cells, about 200,000 in number, were plated with about 200,000 CFSE-labeled responder cells. Study outcomes and limitations: Association was observed between peak circulating GvH clone levels and early post-transplant HvG declines. Graft-donor T cell macrochimerism coincided with high graft-versus-host to host-versus-graft clonal ratios in allografts.

Clones were sequenced by immunoSEQ multiplex PCR, and TCRdb holds only the in-frame ones, with some missing. The sample has under 15,000 clones; around 30% are singletons. The TCR was taken from a human patient who received an intestinal transplant. Sequencing used alloreactive CD8+ T cells from a mixed lymphocyte reaction culture, obtained before intestinal transplant. The subset: CFSE-low proliferating T cells sorted from roughly 6-day pre-transplant mixed lymphocyte reaction (GvH or HvG direction). This sequence joins TRBV5-1 and TRBJ1-2; 7 nucleotides agree with TRBD1. Here the CDR3 DNA reads TGCGCCAGCAGCTTGGAGGCGACAGGGTTGAACTATGGCTACACCTTC. The encoded protein is CASSLEATGLNYGYTF.